The clone carrying this T cell receptor beta chain was recorded at least ten times. The record originates from a study of Graves' ophthalmopathy and Graves' hyperthyroidism. As the template, RNA transcripts were used to amplify TCR beta CDR3 regions. Investigators did first-round RT-PCR with HTBI primers, then second-round multiplex PCR. MiXCR, applied by TCRdb to the multiplex PCR reads, yields one record per CDR3 protein. Counted here are about 390,000 distinct CDR3 sequences, just over 15% occurring once; the ten biggest clones make up 7%. Among the exclusions were patients with other autoimmune diseases, uncontrolled infections, pregnancy or lactation. This clonotype originated in a woman aged 18-30 years with stable Graves' hyperthyroidism. What was sequenced was peripheral blood.

CDR3 loop: CSVSGLMNTEAFF. Here the CDR3 DNA reads TGCAGCGTTTCAGGACTGATGAACACTGAAGCTTTCTTT. This chain connects TRBV29-1 to TRBJ1-1; D unclear. CDR3 length equals 13 residues. Germline V gene sequence: CDR1 SQVTM, CDR2 ANQGSEA. V was trimmed by 5 bases and J by 0 bases, leaving 10 bases between them.